The 3 T cell receptor beta chains below all came from one sample that was sequenced in a study of sequential checkpoint blockade in melanoma. Described treatment: randomized to nivolumab then ipilimumab (arm A) or the reverse (arm B). The method was immunoSEQ multiplex PCR; TCRdb's version includes in-frame clones alone and lacks a portion of them. This table holds about 11,000 clones, over 60% found once. This specimen consisted of CD8+ T cells sorted from blood (inferred from file names), obtained from a patient given nivolumab and ipilimumab in sequence. The receptors originated from a human donor with melanoma.

The V call is TRBV2, the J call TRBJ2-7; 14 positions agree with TRBD2. J lost 3 bases, V lost 0 bases, and 4 bases had no gene match. The CDR3 sequence is 17 residues long. The germline CDR1 and CDR2 sequences are SNHLY and FYNNEI. The CDR3 region has the DNA TGTGCCAGCAGTGAAGCTCCGGGACTAGCGGGAGTCTACGAGCAGTACTTC. It yields the protein CASSEAPGLAGVYEQYF.

CDR3 sequence: CASSLAFGANTEAFF. CDR3 DNA: TGTGCCAGCAGCTTAGCGTTTGGGGCGAACACTGAAGCTTTCTTT. The chain is built from TRBV7-9 and TRBJ1-1; D perhaps matches TRBD1 (5 bases). The germline V and J ends were trimmed by 0 bases and 1 base, with 9 bases remaining between them. The CDR3 is 15 amino acids. The germline gives CDR1 SEHNR, CDR2 FQNEAQ (reference sequence).

This clone has just a few counts. The gene calls are TRBV7-9 and TRBJ2-5; maybe TRBD1 (5 bases). Germline V gene data show CDR1 as SEHNR and CDR2 as FQNEAQ (reference sequence). V gave up 6 bases and J gave up 1 base, with 18 bases separating them. The CDR3 is 16 amino acids. CDR3 nucleotides: TGTGCCAGCAGACTGTCGGCAGGGCCCCTCCAAGAGACCCAGTACTTC. It encodes CASRLSAGPLQETQYF.